Shown below are 28 T cell receptor beta chains from a single sample sequenced in a study of control samples from healthy donors and cancer patients. Profiled with immunoSEQ multiplex PCR; TCRdb holds only in-frame clones, not every one. This table holds roughly 200,000 clones, about 93% found once. Sequencing input: blood. All receptors derive from a man between 18 and 29 years old in good health.

The rearrangement uses TRBV10-2 and TRBJ2-2, with no clear D. Germline lookup yields CDR1 WSHSY and CDR2 SAAADI. The V and J ends lost 7 bases and 1 base respectively, with 7 bases between them. This CDR3 comprises 13 residues. Here the CDR3 DNA reads TGCGCCAGCAATCCCAAGAACACCGGGGAGCTGTTTTTT. Translation: CASNPKNTGELFF.

The chain carries TRBV5-1 and TRBJ1-1; D unresolved. The CDR3 totals 14 residues. Trimming shortened V by 1 base and J by 2 bases, and 9 bases separated the two germline ends. Per the germline V gene, CDR1 is SGHRS and CDR2 is YFSETQ. The CDR3 DNA sequence: TGCGCCAGCAGCTTGTCCCAGGAAAACACTGAAGCTTTCTTT. Its protein is CASSLSQENTEAFF.

The genes are TRBV7-9 and TRBJ2-7; D might be TRBD2 (5 bases). Trimming pared 2 bases from V and 1 base from J, leaving 15 bases between. Germline V CDR1 and CDR2: SEHNR, FQNEAQ (reference sequence). The CDR3 totals 16 residues. The CDR3 protein is CASSLKPSRGSYEQYF. CDR3 nucleotide sequence: TGTGCCAGCAGCTTAAAACCCAGCCGAGGGTCCTACGAGCAGTACTTC. Looking up the rest from reference TRBV7-9 and TRBJ2-7 gives the full variable domain: DTGVSQNPRHKITKRGQNVTFRCDPISEHNRLYWYRQTLGQGPEFLTYFQNEAQLEKSRLLSDRFSAERPKGSFSTLEIQRTEQGDSAMYLCASSLKPSRGSYEQYFGPGTRLTVT.

This chain joins TRBV4-1 and TRBJ2-3, with TRBD2 matching over 7 bases. V lost 1 base, J lost 5 bases, and 3 bases stayed unmatched. The germline CDR1 and CDR2 sequences are MGHRA and YSYEKL. The CDR3 loop spans 14 amino acids. The CDR3 here is CASSQAGGGDTQYF. For the CDR3, the DNA is TGCGCCAGCAGCCAAGCCGGCGGGGGAGATACGCAGTATTTT.

DNA for the CDR3: TGCGCCAGCAGCCAAGAACCGCAGTCGAAGGGAGATACGCAGTATTTT. It is translated as CASSQEPQSKGDTQYF. The J gene is TRBJ2-3, the V gene TRBV4-1; unclear D gene. This CDR3 spans 16 amino acids. The germline V gene encodes CDR1 MGHRA and CDR2 YSYEKL. V lost 0 bases and J lost 5, with 15 bases in between.

V gene TRBV2 combines with J gene TRBJ2-7, with D perhaps TRBD1 or TRBD2 (5 bases each). Germline lookup yields CDR1 SNHLY and CDR2 FYNNEI. Trimming cost V 8 bases and J 0 bases, with 14 bases left between them. CDR3 length: 14 residues. The CDR3 DNA sequence: TGTGCCAGCCTCCTGAGGGGTAGCTCCTACGAGCAGTACTTC. Its protein is CASLLRGSSYEQYF.

V gene TRBV18 combines with J gene TRBJ1-6; tentatively, D is TRBD1 (5 bases). The CDR3 loop spans 15 amino acids. The germline gives CDR1 KGHSH, CDR2 LQKENI. Trimming cost V 3 bases and J 10 bases, with 16 bases left between them. CDR3 coding DNA: TGTGCCAGCTCACCTGTGGGAGTTGGACAATCACCCCTCCACTTT. Its protein is CASSPVGVGQSPLHF.

The chain combines TRBV11-3 with TRBJ1-1; D unclear. The CDR3 is made up of 13 amino acids. Trimming removed 1 base from V and 4 bases from J, with 7 bases in between. Germline V gene data show CDR1 as SGHNT and CDR2 as YENEEA. The CDR3 nucleotides read TGTGCCAGCAGCTTAGGACGGTCCACTGAAGCTTTCTTT. Its translation: CASSLGRSTEAFF.

This chain's CDR3 is CASSLDSNSPLHF. The DNA for the CDR3 is TGCGCCAGCAGCTTGGACAGTAATTCACCCCTCCACTTT. The chain recombines TRBV5-1 with TRBJ1-6; D call uncertain. This CDR3 spans 13 amino acids. Trimming left V 0 bases short and J 6 bases short, with 4 bases between. Germline CDR1 SGHRS, CDR2 YFSETQ.

The chain couples TRBV5-4 to TRBJ2-2; D call uncertain. Between the trimmed V and J ends, which lost 3 bases and 4 bases, there was a span of 13 bases. This CDR3 spans 15 amino acids. Germline CDR1 and CDR2: SGHNT and YYREEE (reference sequence). This CDR3 reads CASSSYSRTTGELFF. The CDR3, as DNA: TGTGCCAGCAGCTCCTACAGTCGGACCACCGGGGAGCTGTTTTTT.

The V gene is TRBV29-1, the J gene TRBJ2-1, with D perhaps TRBD1 or TRBD2 (6 bases each). Germline CDR1 and CDR2: SQVTM and ANQGSEA. V was cut by 3 bases and J by 9 bases, with 9 bases left in between. The length of the CDR3 is 11 residues. The CDR3 protein is CSVEGGSEQFF. Here the CDR3 DNA reads TGCAGCGTTGAGGGGGGCAGTGAGCAGTTCTTC.

The genes are TRBV6-2 or TRBV6-3 and TRBJ2-1; 9 nucleotides match TRBD2. Germline trimming cut 0 bases from V and 7 bases from J; bases unmatched to any gene: 10. CDR3 size: 17 residues. Per germline, CDR1 MNHEY and CDR2 SVGEGT. CDR3 loop: CASSYSYGSGGMNEQFF. The CDR3 DNA is TGTGCCAGCAGTTACTCGTATGGGAGCGGGGGGATGAATGAGCAGTTCTTC.

The V and J genes are TRBV2 and TRBJ2-4; 7 positions agree with TRBD2. CDR1 SNHLY and CDR2 FYNNEI come from the germline V gene. The CDR3 has 17 residues. The trim removed 5 bases at V and 0 bases at J, leaving 10 bases unmatched. The CDR3 sequence is CASSLRKRGLAKNIQYF. CDR3 DNA sequence: TGTGCCAGCAGTTTACGTAAGCGGGGACTAGCCAAAAACATTCAGTACTTC.

The chain carries TRBV6-4 and TRBJ2-4; 8 bases agree with TRBD1. Germline V lookup: CDR1 MRHNA, CDR2 SNTAGT. With V trimmed by 6 bases and J by 7 bases, 11 bases remained unmatched. The length of the CDR3 is 15 residues. CDR3 loop: CASSPGAGGSNIQYF. In nucleotides, the CDR3 is TGTGCCAGCAGCCCCGGGGCAGGGGGCTCGAACATTCAGTACTTC.

The chain combines TRBV9 with TRBJ1-1; 8 nucleotides align to TRBD1. Germline-derived CDR1 and CDR2 are SGDLS and YYNGEE. Trimming at V came to 4 bases and at J to 0 bases, leaving 5 bases not matched to a gene. The CDR3 has 15 amino acids. The CDR3 loop reads CASSSGGLMNTEAFF. The CDR3 DNA is TGTGCCAGCAGCTCAGGGGGCTTAATGAACACTGAAGCTTTCTTT.

This chain links TRBV21-1 with TRBJ1-6. TRBV21-1 is annotated as a pseudogene. This CDR3 is built from 17 residues. Written as DNA, the CDR3 is TGTGCCAGCAGCAAAAAAGGGAAGGCCCCTGGGGATTCACCCCTCCACTTT. This translates into CASSKKGKAPGDSPLHF.

The chain has TRBV19 and TRBJ2-1; no clear D gene. Germline CDR1 LNHDA, CDR2 SQIVND (reference sequence). V was cut by 6 bases and J by 0 bases, with 6 bases left in between. CDR3 size: 13 residues. The CDR3 DNA follows: TGTGCCAGTAGCGATCGCTCCTACAATGAGCAGTTCTTC. Its protein product is CASSDRSYNEQFF.

The J gene is TRBJ2-3, the V gene TRBV27, with D possibly matching TRBD2 (7 bases). Germline loops: CDR1 MNHEY, CDR2 SMNVEV (reference sequence). V was clipped by 2 bases and J by 0 bases, with 15 bases between them. This CDR3 spans 17 amino acids. CDR3 sequence: CASSLSLRGPSTDTQYF. CDR3 nucleotides: TGTGCCAGCAGTTTAAGTCTGCGGGGGCCTAGCACAGATACGCAGTATTTT.

The chain employs TRBV15 and TRBJ1-3, with 8 bases that match TRBD1. Germline CDR1 reads LNHNV; CDR2 reads YYDKDF (reference sequence). This CDR3 contains 16 residues. J was trimmed by 2 bases and V by 1 base; bases with no gene match: 4. As DNA, the CDR3 is TGTGCCACCAGCAGAGGCGACAGGGGAACTGGAAACACCATATATTTT. Its protein is CATSRGDRGTGNTIYF.

The chain recombines TRBV5-1 with TRBJ1-2; D is ambiguous. Germline V gene sequence: CDR1 SGHRS, CDR2 YFSETQ. The V gene lost 0 bases and the J gene lost 1 base, with 10 bases spanning the gap. The CDR3 runs 15 residues. The CDR3 DNA sequence: TGCGCCAGCAGCTTGGGAGCGGGCCTTAACTATGGCTACACCTTC. Its protein product is CASSLGAGLNYGYTF.

The chain employs TRBV5-6 and TRBJ2-7; 8 nucleotides align to TRBD1. Looked up from germline, CDR1 is SGHDT and CDR2 is YYEEEE. The CDR3 is 16 residues long. With 4 bases clipped from V and 4 bases from J, the junction kept 13 bases outside the gene matches. The CDR3 spells CASSPLRDRSRYEQYF. The CDR3 nucleotides are TGTGCCAGCAGCCCACTCCGGGACAGGAGTAGGTACGAGCAGTACTTC.

A single count supports this clone. The chain is built from TRBV5-1 and TRBJ1-4, with unresolved D. The CDR3 loop spans 14 amino acids. CDR1 and CDR2 (germline): SGHRS, YFSETQ. Trimming removed 2 bases from V and 1 base from J, with 6 bases in between. The DNA of the CDR3 is TGCGCCAGCAGCTTATCCATAACTAATGAAAAACTGTTTTTT. Translating it yields CASSLSITNEKLFF.

The genes are TRBV30 and TRBJ1-1, with 8 bases that match TRBD1. The CDR3 extends over 15 amino acids. J lost 4 bases, V lost 4 bases, and 11 bases had no gene match. Germline V gene data show CDR1 as GTSNPN and CDR2 as SVGIG (reference sequence). The CDR3 nucleotides read TGTGCCTGGATTGGGGCAGGGGGCAGGGTCACTGAAGCTTTCTTT. Protein: CAWIGAGGRVTEAFF.

The chain carries TRBV30 and TRBJ1-1; 7 nucleotides line up with TRBD1. V trimming: 2 bases; J trimming: 1 base; junction bases outside the gene matches: 10. Germline V gene sequence: CDR1 GTSNPN, CDR2 SVGIG (reference sequence). This CDR3 comprises 16 residues. For the CDR3, the DNA is TGTGCCTGGAGTCTCTTCGCCGGGACAGAGAACACTGAAGCTTTCTTT. It encodes CAWSLFAGTENTEAFF.

The chain uses TRBV5-1 and TRBJ1-6; D remains ambiguous. The CDR3 loop spans 14 amino acids. Germline V CDR1 and CDR2: SGHRS, YFSETQ. Between the trimmed V and J ends, which lost 0 bases and 8 bases, there was a span of 9 bases. In DNA, the CDR3 is TGCGCCAGCAGCTTGGGCCGTATTGATTCACCCCTCCACTTT. The encoded protein is CASSLGRIDSPLHF.

Turning to this clone: Other DNA sequences from this sample encode an identical CDR3 as well. The V gene is TRBV6-6, the J gene TRBJ1-4; weak D call: TRBD1 (5 bases). The germline V gene has CDR1 MNHNY and CDR2 SVGAGI (reference sequence). Trimming took 2 bases from V and 6 from J, leaving 10 bases between them. The CDR3 is 14 residues long. CDR3 bases: TGTGCCAGCAGTTACCGAGACAGATATGAAAAACTGTTTTTT. It is translated as CASSYRDRYEKLFF.

This chain connects TRBV24-1 to TRBJ2-3; perhaps TRBD1 as D (5 bases). Trimming shortened V by 3 bases and J by 5 bases, and 14 bases separated the two germline ends. The CDR3 loop spans 15 amino acids. Germline CDR1 and CDR2: KGHDR and SFDVKD. The CDR3 here is CATSDQGQFKDTQYF. CDR3 nucleotides: TGTGCCACCAGTGATCAAGGACAATTTAAAGATACGCAGTATTTT.

The chain links TRBV19 to TRBJ2-7, with D possibly matching TRBD2 (7 bases). The CDR3 contains 14 residues. Germline V gene lookup returns CDR1 LNHDA and CDR2 SQIVND (reference sequence). The ends were cut back, 8 bases at V and 5 bases at J, with 19 bases in the middle. CDR3 in DNA: TGTGCCAGTCGAGGGAGGGGGGTCGGAGACGAGCAGTACTTC. This translates into CASRGRGVGDEQYF.